Shown below are 28 T cell receptor beta chains from a single sample sequenced in a study of cytomegalovirus exposure and HLA in healthy donors. PCR was performed using 60 Vbeta and 13 Jbeta primers. Sequencing used immunoSEQ multiplex PCR; TCRdb keeps in-frame clones, though not all of them. Among about 120,000 clones, 60% to 85% were seen once, and the ten largest hold around 12%. Specimen: PBMCs. These receptors all stem from a woman aged 40-49 years in good health and CMV-seropositive.

CDR3 region: CASSLALAGGHTDTQYF. The CDR3 DNA is TGCGCCAGCAGCTTGGCGCTAGCGGGGGGGCACACAGATACGCAGTATTTT. The J gene is TRBJ2-3, the V gene TRBV5-1; 12 positions agree with TRBD2. Germline-derived CDR1 and CDR2 are SGHRS and YFSETQ. The CDR3 length is 17 residues. Unmatched junction bases numbered 4, after V lost 0 bases and J lost 2 bases.

The chain is built from TRBV7-2 and TRBJ1-1; the D is unclear. CDR1 is SGHTA and CDR2 is FQGNSA in the germline V gene. CDR3 size: 13 residues. V was pared by 5 bases and J by 4 bases, with 11 bases between. This CDR3 is CASSQNYITEAFF. DNA of the CDR3: TGTGCCAGCAGCCAGAACTATATCACTGAAGCTTTCTTT.

This clone was seen once. The rearrangement uses TRBV30 and TRBJ1-1; tentatively, D is TRBD1 (6 bases). This CDR3 is built from 13 residues. Trimming removed 4 bases at V and 5 bases at J, with 14 bases between. CDR1 and CDR2 from the germline V gene are GTSNPN and SVGIG (reference sequence). In nucleotides, the CDR3 is TGTGCCTGGAAAAGAGGGCAGGGGACTGAAGCTTTCTTT. It encodes CAWKRGQGTEAFF.

This clone turned up a few times. This sequence joins TRBV5-4 and TRBJ2-3, with 16 bases identical to TRBD2. CDR3 size: 17 residues. The V gene's germline CDR1 is SGHNT and CDR2 YYREEE (reference sequence). Losses at the gene ends were 5 bases for V and 5 bases for J; bases not matched to a gene: 8. As DNA, the CDR3 is TGTGCCAGCAGACCGGGACTAGCGGGGGGGAGGGTAGATACGCAGTATTTT. Translated, it gives CASRPGLAGGRVDTQYF.

This clone occurred a few times. V is TRBV6-6 and J is TRBJ1-3; the D gene is possibly TRBD1 (5 bases). The V and J ends lost 7 bases and 0 bases respectively, with 13 bases between them. Germline values: CDR1 MNHNY, CDR2 SVGAGI (reference sequence). This CDR3 has 15 amino acids. The CDR3, as DNA: TGTGCCAGCATCCTGGACAACTCCTCTGGAAACACCATATATTTT. It is translated as CASILDNSSGNTIYF.

The chain employs TRBV5-1 and TRBJ2-5; D possibly corresponds to TRBD1 (6 bases). The germline V and J ends were trimmed by 3 bases and 0 bases, with 9 bases remaining between them. Germline CDR1 is SGHRS and CDR2 is YFSETQ. The CDR3 covers 14 residues. This CDR3 is CASSWGTNQETQYF. CDR3 DNA sequence: TGCGCCAGCAGCTGGGGGACAAACCAAGAGACCCAGTACTTC.

The rearrangement uses TRBV7-9 and TRBJ1-2; TRBD1 aligns across 8 bases. The V gene end was trimmed by 7 bases and the J gene end by 8 bases; junction bases not matched to a gene: 15. Per the germline V gene, CDR1 is SEHNR and CDR2 is FQNEAQ (reference sequence). The CDR3 has 15 amino acids. CDR3 amino acids: CASTRWQTGGLGYTF. The CDR3 DNA follows: TGTGCCAGCACTAGGTGGCAAACAGGGGGTTTAGGCTACACCTTC.

The V call is TRBV27, the J call TRBJ2-7, with D tentatively TRBD2 (5 bases). The V and J ends lost 4 bases and 2 bases respectively, with 9 bases between them. The CDR3 has 13 residues. Germline V gene lookup returns CDR1 MNHEY and CDR2 SMNVEV (reference sequence). The CDR3 DNA sequence: TGTGCCAGCAGTTCCCCCGGGACCTACGAGCAGTACTTC. Translating it yields CASSSPGTYEQYF.

V is TRBV7-2 and J is TRBJ1-2, with a possible D match to TRBD1 (6 bases). Germline V lookup: CDR1 SGHTA, CDR2 FQGNSA. V lost 2 bases and J 1 base, leaving 14 bases between the germline ends. This CDR3 is built from 16 residues. Here the CDR3 reads CASSLTARGYNYGYTF. The CDR3 nucleotides read TGTGCCAGCAGCTTAACGGCCAGGGGATATAACTATGGCTACACCTTC. Full variable domain (outside the CDR3, taken from reference TRBV7-2 and TRBJ1-2): GAGVSQSPSNKVTEKGKDVELRCDPISGHTALYWYRQSLGQGLEFLIYFQGNSAPDKSGLPSDRFSAERTGGSVSTLTIQRTQQEDSAVYLCASSLTARGYNYGYTFGSGTRLTVV.

The V call is TRBV30, the J call TRBJ1-6; D is unresolved. Trimming stripped 5 bases from V and 7 bases from J, with 15 bases between. The CDR3 spans 14 residues. Germline CDR1 reads GTSNPN; CDR2 reads SVGIG (reference sequence). CDR3 bases: TGTGCCTGGGGTGCCCAAGCGTTGAATTCACCCCTCCACTTT. Protein product: CAWGAQALNSPLHF.

V is TRBV18 and J is TRBJ1-2, with 10 bases matching TRBD1. V lost 1 base, J lost 6 bases, and 5 bases stayed unmatched. CDR1 KGHSH and CDR2 LQKENI come from the germline V gene. The CDR3 runs to 15 residues. Written as DNA, the CDR3 is TGTGCCAGCTCACCACAGGGCGGGACAGGGGATGGCTACACCTTC. Translated: CASSPQGGTGDGYTF.

The J gene is TRBJ2-2, the V gene TRBV5-1, with 7 bases fitting TRBD1. CDR1 and CDR2 (germline): SGHRS, YFSETQ. With V trimmed by 0 bases and J by 6 bases, 5 bases remained unmatched. The CDR3 spans 15 residues. In nucleotides, the CDR3 is TGCGCCAGCAGCTTGGAGGTTGGGACAGCCGGGGAGCTGTTTTTT. This translates into CASSLEVGTAGELFF. Supplemented by reference TRBV5-1 and TRBJ2-2, the full variable domain reads KAGVTQTPRYLIKTRGQQVTLSCSPISGHRSVSWYQQTPGQGLQFLFEYFSETQRNKGNFPGRFSGRQFSNSRSEMNVSTLELGDSALYLCASSLEVGTAGELFFGEGSRLTVL.

The chain recombines TRBV2 with TRBJ1-1; 7 bases align to TRBD1. Trimming took 6 bases from V and 7 from J; bases not matched to a gene: 11. The CDR3 spans 14 residues. Germline-derived CDR1 and CDR2 are SNHLY and FYNNEI. The CDR3, as DNA: TGTGCCAGCAGCCCCCGACAGGGTAAGAGTGAAGCTTTCTTT. Its protein product is CASSPRQGKSEAFF.

The V call is TRBV6-1, the J call TRBJ1-1; 7 bases match TRBD1. This CDR3 region has 13 residues. Trimming at V came to 6 bases and at J to 5 bases, leaving 6 bases not matched to a gene. Per germline, CDR1 MNHNS and CDR2 SASEGT. The CDR3 DNA reads as TGTGCCAGCAGGGACGACAGGGCTACTGAAGCTTTCTTT. This encodes CASRDDRATEAFF.

This chain links TRBV5-1 with TRBJ1-1; maybe TRBD1 (5 bases). Germline CDR1 and CDR2: SGHRS and YFSETQ. This CDR3 spans 14 amino acids. Trimming stripped 4 bases from V and 1 base from J, with 11 bases between. The CDR3 region is CASSLYDRNTEAFF. The CDR3 bases are TGCGCCAGCAGCCTATACGACAGGAACACTGAAGCTTTCTTT.

This chain uses TRBV5-1 with TRBJ2-7; TRBD1 might be the D (5 bases). V shed 1 base and J shed 3 bases, with 14 bases lying between them. CDR1 SGHRS and CDR2 YFSETQ come from the germline V gene. CDR3 size: 15 residues. The CDR3 sequence: CASSLSPGMNYEQYF. The CDR3 bases are TGCGCCAGCAGCTTGTCGCCAGGGATGAACTACGAGCAGTACTTC.

The chain uses TRBV2 and TRBJ1-4; no reliable D call. The germline V gene encodes CDR1 SNHLY and CDR2 FYNNEI. This CDR3 spans 15 amino acids. V was cut by 2 bases and J by 0 bases, with 7 bases left in between. The CDR3 nucleotides read TGTGCCAGCAGTGAACAGGCAGCAACTAATGAAAAACTGTTTTTT. Translation: CASSEQAATNEKLFF.

The chain is built from TRBV6-1 and TRBJ1-4; D is ambiguous. The CDR3 is 15 amino acids. Trimming stripped 4 bases from V and 6 bases from J, with 15 bases between. Germline V lookup: CDR1 MNHNS, CDR2 SASEGT. DNA for the CDR3: TGTGCCAGCAGTGGGTGGTCGGGAGGAGATGAAAAACTGTTTTTT. Amino acid sequence: CASSGWSGGDEKLFF.

This chain connects TRBV6-6 to TRBJ2-7; 12 nucleotides align to TRBD2. In germline, CDR1 is MNHNY, CDR2 SVGAGI (reference sequence). CDR3 size: 15 residues. Unmatched junction bases numbered 0, after V lost 0 bases and J lost 3 bases. The CDR3 sequence: CASSYSGLAGYEQYF. CDR3 DNA: TGTGCCAGCAGTTACTCGGGACTAGCGGGCTACGAGCAGTACTTC.

The table lists this clone with a few counts. The J gene is TRBJ1-4, the V gene TRBV2; weak D call: TRBD1 (5 bases). Germline values: CDR1 SNHLY, CDR2 FYNNEI. Trimming stripped 6 bases from V and 13 bases from J, with 15 bases between. The CDR3 is made up of 12 amino acids. The CDR3 here is CASRTLGGGLFF. CDR3 in DNA: TGTGCCAGCAGGACCCTTGGGGGGGGACTGTTTTTT.

CDR3 amino acids: CASRQVRPSYEQYF. In DNA form, the CDR3 reads TGTGCCAGCAGGCAGGTTCGACCTTCCTACGAGCAGTACTTC. V is TRBV6-1 and J is TRBJ2-7; D is unclear. There are 14 residues in the CDR3. The germline V gene encodes CDR1 MNHNS and CDR2 SASEGT. V was cut by 6 bases and J by 1 base, with 13 bases left in between.

This rearrangement joins TRBV5-1 to TRBJ2-3; 8 bases agree with TRBD2. The germline V gene encodes CDR1 SGHRS and CDR2 YFSETQ. The CDR3 contains 16 residues. The ends lost 2 bases at V and 6 bases at J; junction bases unmatched: 11. In DNA form, the CDR3 reads TGCGCCAGCAGCTTTGCGGGGGGCTCGACGGGGGATACGCAGTATTTT. Protein product: CASSFAGGSTGDTQYF.

The rearrangement links TRBV30 to TRBJ2-3; D ambiguous. Trimming pared 0 bases from V and 12 bases from J, leaving 10 bases between. Germline V CDR1 and CDR2: GTSNPN, SVGIG (reference sequence). The CDR3 totals 11 residues. The CDR3 bases are TGTGCCTGGAGTGTACGCGGTAGTCAGTATTTT. It codes for CAWSVRGSQYF.

The chain recombines TRBV4-2 with TRBJ1-1; D is ambiguous. CDR3 length: 13 residues. The germline V gene encodes CDR1 LGHNA and CDR2 YNFKEQ. The V and J ends lost 6 bases and 2 bases respectively, with 10 bases between them. The CDR3 spells CASRGDLNTEAFF. The CDR3 region has the DNA TGTGCCAGCAGGGGAGACCTAAACACTGAAGCTTTCTTT.

V usage is TRBV5-1 and J usage is TRBJ2-7; tentative D call: TRBD1 (5 bases). The germline CDR1 and CDR2 sequences are SGHRS and YFSETQ. Between the trimmed V and J ends, which lost 7 bases and 0 bases, there was a span of 20 bases. The CDR3 is made up of 16 amino acids. The CDR3 nucleotides read TGCGCCAGCTCCTTAGGGGCCCGGAGAAGCTCCTACGAGCAGTACTTC. Its protein is CASSLGARRSSYEQYF.

This chain links TRBV5-6 with TRBJ1-3; unclear D gene. Germline CDR1 SGHDT, CDR2 YYEEEE. Deletions cut 5 bases from V and 2 bases from J, with 14 bases between. This CDR3 is 15 amino acids long. Written as DNA, the CDR3 is TGTGCCAGCAGTCCCCTTGGGGAGACTGGAAACACCATATATTTT. This gives the protein CASSPLGETGNTIYF.

This chain links TRBV6-1 with TRBJ1-1; D might be TRBD1 (5 bases). V lost 6 bases and J 1 base, leaving 15 bases between the germline ends. Germline V gives CDR1 MNHNS, CDR2 SASEGT. The CDR3 extends over 15 amino acids. DNA for the CDR3: TGTGCCAGCAGCTATAGGGACTACGGGAACACTGAAGCTTTCTTT. The encoded protein is CASSYRDYGNTEAFF.

This clone occurred once. This sequence joins TRBV10-3 and TRBJ1-2; 7 positions agree with TRBD1. The V gene's germline CDR1 is ENHRY and CDR2 SYGVKD. The J segment lost 2 bases and the V segment lost 6 bases, leaving 6 bases of the junction unmatched. This CDR3 is 14 amino acids long. This CDR3 is CAISSGQANYGYTF. CDR3 bases: TGTGCCATCAGCAGCGGACAGGCGAACTATGGCTACACCTTC.